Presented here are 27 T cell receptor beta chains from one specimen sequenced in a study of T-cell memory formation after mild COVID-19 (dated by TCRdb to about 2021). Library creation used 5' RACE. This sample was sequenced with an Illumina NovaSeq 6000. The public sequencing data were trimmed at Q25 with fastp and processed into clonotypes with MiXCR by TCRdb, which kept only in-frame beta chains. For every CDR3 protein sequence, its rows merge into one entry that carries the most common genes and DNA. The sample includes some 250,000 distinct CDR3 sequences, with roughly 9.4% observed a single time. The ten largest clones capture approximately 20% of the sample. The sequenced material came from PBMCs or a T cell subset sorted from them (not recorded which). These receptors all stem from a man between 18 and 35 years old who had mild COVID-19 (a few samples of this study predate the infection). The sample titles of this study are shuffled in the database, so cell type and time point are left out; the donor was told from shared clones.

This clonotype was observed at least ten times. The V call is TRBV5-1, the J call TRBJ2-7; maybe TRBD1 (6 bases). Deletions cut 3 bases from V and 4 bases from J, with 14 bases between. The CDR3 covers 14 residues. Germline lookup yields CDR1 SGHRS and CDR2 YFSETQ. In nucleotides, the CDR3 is TGCGCCAGCAGCTACGGACAGAGATTATACGAGCAGTACTTC. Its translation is CASSYGQRLYEQYF.

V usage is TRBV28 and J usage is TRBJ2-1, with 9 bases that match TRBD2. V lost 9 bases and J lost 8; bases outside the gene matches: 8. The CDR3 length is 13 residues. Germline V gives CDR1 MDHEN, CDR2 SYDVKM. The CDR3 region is CASQGAGGDEQFF. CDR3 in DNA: TGTGCCAGTCAAGGAGCGGGGGGCGATGAGCAGTTCTTC.

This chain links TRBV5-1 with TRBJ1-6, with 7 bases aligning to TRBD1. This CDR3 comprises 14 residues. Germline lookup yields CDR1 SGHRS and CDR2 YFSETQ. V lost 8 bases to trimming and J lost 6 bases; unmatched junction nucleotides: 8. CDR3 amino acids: CASTPGQRNSPLHF. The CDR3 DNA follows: TGCGCCAGTACTCCGGGACAGCGTAATTCACCCCTCCACTTT.

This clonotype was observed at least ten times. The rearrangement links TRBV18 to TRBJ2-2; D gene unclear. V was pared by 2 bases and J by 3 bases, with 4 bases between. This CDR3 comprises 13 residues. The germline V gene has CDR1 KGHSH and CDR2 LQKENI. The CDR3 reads CASSPGYTGELFF. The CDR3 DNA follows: TGTGCCAGCTCACCAGGGTACACCGGGGAGCTGTTTTTT.

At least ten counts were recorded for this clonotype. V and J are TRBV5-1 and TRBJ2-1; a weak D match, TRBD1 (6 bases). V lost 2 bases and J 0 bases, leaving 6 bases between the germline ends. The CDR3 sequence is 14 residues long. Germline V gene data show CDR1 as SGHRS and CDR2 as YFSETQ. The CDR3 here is CASSLQGSYNEQFF. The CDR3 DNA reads TGCGCCAGCAGCTTACAGGGCTCCTACAATGAGCAGTTCTTC.

The chain's CDR3 is CASSPRTGVLMNTEAFF. DNA of the CDR3: TGTGCCAGCAGCCCCCGGACAGGGGTGCTCATGAACACTGAAGCTTTCTTT. The chain uses TRBV7-9 and TRBJ1-1; TRBD1 aligns across 9 bases. Germline CDR1 and CDR2: SEHNR and FQNEAQ (reference sequence). The CDR3 is 17 residues long. The V segment lost 5 bases and the J segment 0 bases; nucleotides outside the gene matches: 10.

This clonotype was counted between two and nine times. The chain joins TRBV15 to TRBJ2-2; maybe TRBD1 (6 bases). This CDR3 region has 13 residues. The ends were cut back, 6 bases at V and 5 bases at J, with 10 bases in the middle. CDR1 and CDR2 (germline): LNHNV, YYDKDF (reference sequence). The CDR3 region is CATRTGRTGELFF. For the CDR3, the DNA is TGTGCCACCAGGACAGGACGGACCGGGGAGCTGTTTTTT.

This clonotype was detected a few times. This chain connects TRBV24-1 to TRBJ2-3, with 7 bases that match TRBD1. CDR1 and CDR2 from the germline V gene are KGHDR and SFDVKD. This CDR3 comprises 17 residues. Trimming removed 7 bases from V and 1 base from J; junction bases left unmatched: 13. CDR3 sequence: CATSPLGQPEGTDTQYF. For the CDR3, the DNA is TGTGCCACCAGCCCTCTGGGACAGCCAGAAGGCACAGATACGCAGTATTTT.

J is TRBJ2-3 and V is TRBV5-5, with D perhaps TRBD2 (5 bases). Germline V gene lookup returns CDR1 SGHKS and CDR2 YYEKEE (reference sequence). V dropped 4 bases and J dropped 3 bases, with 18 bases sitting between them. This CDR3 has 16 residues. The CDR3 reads CASSPRGSQATDTQYF. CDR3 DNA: TGTGCCAGCAGCCCCCGTGGGAGCCAGGCGACAGATACGCAGTATTTT.

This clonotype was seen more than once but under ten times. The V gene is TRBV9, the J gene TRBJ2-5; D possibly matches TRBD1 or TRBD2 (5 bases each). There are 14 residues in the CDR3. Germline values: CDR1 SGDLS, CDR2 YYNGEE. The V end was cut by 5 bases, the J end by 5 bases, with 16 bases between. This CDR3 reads CASSTGSGRETQYF. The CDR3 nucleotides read TGTGCCAGCAGTACCGGGTCGGGACGGGAGACCCAGTACTTC.

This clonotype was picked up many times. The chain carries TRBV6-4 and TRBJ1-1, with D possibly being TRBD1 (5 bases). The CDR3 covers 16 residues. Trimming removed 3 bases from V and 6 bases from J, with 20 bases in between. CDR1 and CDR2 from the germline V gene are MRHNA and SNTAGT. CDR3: CASSEGEGAGHAEAFF. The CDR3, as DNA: TGTGCCAGCAGTGAAGGAGAAGGGGCCGGGCACGCTGAAGCTTTCTTT.

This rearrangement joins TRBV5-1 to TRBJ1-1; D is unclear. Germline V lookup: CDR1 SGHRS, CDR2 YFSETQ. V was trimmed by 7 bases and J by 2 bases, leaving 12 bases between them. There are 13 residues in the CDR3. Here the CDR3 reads CASQPSLNTEAFF. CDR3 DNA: TGCGCCAGCCAACCGTCCCTAAACACTGAAGCTTTCTTT. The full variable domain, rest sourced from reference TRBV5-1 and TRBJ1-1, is KAGVTQTPRYLIKTRGQQVTLSCSPISGHRSVSWYQQTPGQGLQFLFEYFSETQRNKGNFPGRFSGRQFSNSRSEMNVSTLELGDSALYLCASQPSLNTEAFFGQGTRLTVV.

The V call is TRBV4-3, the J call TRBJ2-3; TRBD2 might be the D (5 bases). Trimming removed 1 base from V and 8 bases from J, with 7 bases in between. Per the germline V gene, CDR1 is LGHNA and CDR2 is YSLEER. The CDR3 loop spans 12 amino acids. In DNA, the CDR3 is TGCGCCAGCAGCCAAGCCCGGGGTACGCAGTATTTT. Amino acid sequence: CASSQARGTQYF.

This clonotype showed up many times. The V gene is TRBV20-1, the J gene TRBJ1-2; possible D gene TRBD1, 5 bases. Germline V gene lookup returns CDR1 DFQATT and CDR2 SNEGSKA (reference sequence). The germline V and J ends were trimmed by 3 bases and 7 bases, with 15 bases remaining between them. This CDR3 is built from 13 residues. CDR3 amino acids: CSASPRGVGGYTF. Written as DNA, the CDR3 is TGCAGTGCTAGCCCAAGGGGTGTTGGTGGCTACACCTTC.

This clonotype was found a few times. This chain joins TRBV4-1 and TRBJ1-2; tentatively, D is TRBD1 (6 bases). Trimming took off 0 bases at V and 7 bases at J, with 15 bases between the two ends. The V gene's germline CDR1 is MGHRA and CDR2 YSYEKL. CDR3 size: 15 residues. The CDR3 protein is CASSQDPRTDPGYTF. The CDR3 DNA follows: TGCGCCAGCAGCCAAGATCCCCGGACAGACCCTGGCTACACCTTC.

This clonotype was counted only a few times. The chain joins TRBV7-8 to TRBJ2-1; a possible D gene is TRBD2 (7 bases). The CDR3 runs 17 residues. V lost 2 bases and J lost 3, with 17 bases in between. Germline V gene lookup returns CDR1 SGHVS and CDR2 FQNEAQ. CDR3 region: CASSLTPEGGSYNEQFF. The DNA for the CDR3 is TGTGCCAGCAGCTTAACTCCGGAGGGGGGGAGCTACAATGAGCAGTTCTTC.

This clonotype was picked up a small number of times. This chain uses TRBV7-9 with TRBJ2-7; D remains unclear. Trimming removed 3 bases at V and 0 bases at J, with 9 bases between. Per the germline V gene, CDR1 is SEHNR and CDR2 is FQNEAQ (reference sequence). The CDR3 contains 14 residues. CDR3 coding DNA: TGTGCCAGCAGCTTGGCCGACGGCTCCTACGAGCAGTACTTC. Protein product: CASSLADGSYEQYF.

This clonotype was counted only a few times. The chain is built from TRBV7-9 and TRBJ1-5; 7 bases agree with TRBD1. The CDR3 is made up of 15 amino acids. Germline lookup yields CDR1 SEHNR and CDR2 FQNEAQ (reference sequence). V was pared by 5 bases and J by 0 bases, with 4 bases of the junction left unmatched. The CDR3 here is CASSRDSHSNQPQHF. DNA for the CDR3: TGTGCCAGCAGCCGGGACAGTCATAGCAATCAGCCCCAGCATTTT.

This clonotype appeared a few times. In nucleotides, the CDR3 is TGTGCCTGGAGTGTGCGACCCGGAAACACCATATATTTT. Translating gives CAWSVRPGNTIYF. The rearrangement uses TRBV30 and TRBJ1-3, with D uncertain. The germline V and J ends were trimmed by 0 bases and 4 bases, with 7 bases remaining between them. The germline gives CDR1 GTSNPN, CDR2 SVGIG (reference sequence). CDR3 length equals 13 residues.

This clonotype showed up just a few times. In nucleotides, the CDR3 is TGCGCCAGCAGCTTCCCGGGAGAGAACACTGAAGCTTTCTTT. Its protein product is CASSFPGENTEAFF. The J gene is TRBJ1-1, the V gene TRBV5-1; D not certain. V was shortened by 2 bases and J by 1 base, with 9 bases between the two germline ends. The length of the CDR3 is 14 residues. Per the germline V gene, CDR1 is SGHRS and CDR2 is YFSETQ.

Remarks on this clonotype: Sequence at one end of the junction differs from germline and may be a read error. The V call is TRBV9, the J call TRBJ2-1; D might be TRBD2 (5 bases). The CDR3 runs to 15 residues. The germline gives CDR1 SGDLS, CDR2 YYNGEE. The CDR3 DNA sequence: TGTGCCAGCAGCGTAGATAATCAGTGGACTGGGCGCATGGTCTTC. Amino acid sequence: CASSVDNQWTGRMVF.

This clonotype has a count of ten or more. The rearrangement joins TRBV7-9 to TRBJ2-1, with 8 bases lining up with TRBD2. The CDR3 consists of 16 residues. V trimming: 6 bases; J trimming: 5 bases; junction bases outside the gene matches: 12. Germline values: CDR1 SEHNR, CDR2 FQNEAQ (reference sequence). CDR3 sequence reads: CASSYQPGTRHNEQFF. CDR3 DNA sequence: TGTGCCAGCAGTTACCAGCCAGGGACTAGACACAATGAGCAGTTCTTC. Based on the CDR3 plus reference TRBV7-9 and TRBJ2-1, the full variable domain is DTGVSQNPRHKITKRGQNVTFRCDPISEHNRLYWYRQTLGQGPEFLTYFQNEAQLEKSRLLSDRFSAERPKGSFSTLEIQRTEQGDSAMYLCASSYQPGTRHNEQFFGPGTRLTVL.

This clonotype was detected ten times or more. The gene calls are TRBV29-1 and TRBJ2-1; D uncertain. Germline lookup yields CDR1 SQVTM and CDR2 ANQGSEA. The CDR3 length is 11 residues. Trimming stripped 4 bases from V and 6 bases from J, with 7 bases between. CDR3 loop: CSVVLSNEQFF. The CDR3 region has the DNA TGCAGCGTTGTGCTTAGCAATGAGCAGTTCTTC.

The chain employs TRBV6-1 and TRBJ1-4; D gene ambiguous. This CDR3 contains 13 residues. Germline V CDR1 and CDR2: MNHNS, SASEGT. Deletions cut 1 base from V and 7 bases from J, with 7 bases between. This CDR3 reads CASSEVRSEKLFF. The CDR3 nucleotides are TGTGCCAGCAGTGAAGTAAGGAGTGAAAAACTGTTTTTT.

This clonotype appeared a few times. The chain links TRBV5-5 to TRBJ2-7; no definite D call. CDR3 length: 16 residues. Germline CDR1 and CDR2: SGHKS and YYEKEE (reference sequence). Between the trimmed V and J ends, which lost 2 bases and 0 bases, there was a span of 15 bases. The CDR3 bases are TGTGCCAGCAGCTTTGGCACACCTACGATCTCCTACGAGCAGTACGTC. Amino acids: CASSFGTPTISYEQYV.

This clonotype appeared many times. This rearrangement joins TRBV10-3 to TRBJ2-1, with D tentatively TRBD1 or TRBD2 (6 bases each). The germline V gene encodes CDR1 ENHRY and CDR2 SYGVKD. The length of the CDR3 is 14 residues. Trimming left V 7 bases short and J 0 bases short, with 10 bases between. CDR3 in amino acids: CAITKGGSYNEQFF. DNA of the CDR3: TGTGCCATCACCAAGGGGGGCTCCTACAATGAGCAGTTCTTC.

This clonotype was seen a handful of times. CDR3 loop: CATSRPQGRRAKNIQYF. CDR3 in DNA: TGTGCCACCAGCAGACCTCAGGGGCGAAGGGCCAAAAACATTCAGTACTTC. The chain has TRBV15 and TRBJ2-4; a weak D match, TRBD1 (6 bases). The CDR3 covers 17 residues. Trimming removed 2 bases from V and 1 base from J, with 15 bases in between. Germline V CDR1 and CDR2: LNHNV, YYDKDF (reference sequence). Variable domain in full (rest from reference TRBV15 and TRBJ2-4): DAMVIQNPRYQVTQFGKPVTLSCSQTLNHNVMYWYQQKSSQAPKLLFHYYDKDFNNEADTPDNFQSRRPNTSFCFLDIRSPGLGDTAMYLCATSRPQGRRAKNIQYFGAGTRLSVL.